The 27 T cell receptor beta chains below all came from one sample that was sequenced in a study of blood T cells in healthy people across ages. Together with a sample-barcoded 5' primer, a J-beta primer mix was included in a second PCR lasting about 7 to 11 cycles. TCRdb called the 5' RACE reads again in MiXCR, with one record for every CDR3 protein. Of about a million distinct CDR3 sequences in the sample, roughly 52% were seen once. Sequencing was done on a sample of blood. Receptor source: a man aged 25-45 years in good health.

In its sample, this clonotype was seen a few times. This chain joins TRBV5-1 and TRBJ2-3; 10 bases line up with TRBD1. V shed 7 bases and J 4 bases; nucleotides not matched to a gene: 9. There are 15 residues in the CDR3. From germline, CDR1 is SGHRS and CDR2 YFSETQ. CDR3 DNA: TGCGCCAGCCCCCAAGGGACAGGGGCCCCAGATACGCAGTATTTT. It is translated as CASPQGTGAPDTQYF.

The chain links TRBV24-1 to TRBJ2-1, with 9 bases lining up with TRBD1. The CDR3 covers 16 residues. Looked up from germline, CDR1 is KGHDR and CDR2 is SFDVKD. V trimming: 7 bases; J trimming: 12 bases; junction bases outside the gene matches: 18. The CDR3 loop is CATRPGQGLYNERQFF. The DNA of the CDR3 is TGTGCCACCAGGCCGGGACAGGGACTATACAATGAGCGGCAGTTCTTC.

The rearrangement links TRBV20-1 to TRBJ2-7, with TRBD1 matching 7 bases. The junction had 10 bases not matched to a gene; V was cut back by 1 base and J by 7 bases. The CDR3 covers 14 residues. The germline gives CDR1 DFQATT, CDR2 SNEGSKA (reference sequence). The CDR3 here is CSARGQGDWGEQYF. DNA for the CDR3: TGCAGTGCTAGAGGACAGGGAGACTGGGGTGAGCAGTACTTC.

This clonotype turned up a few times. The chain employs TRBV7-2 and TRBJ2-1, with 7 bases lining up with TRBD2. This CDR3 is 19 amino acids long. Trimming removed 0 bases from V and 2 bases from J; junction bases left unmatched: 13. CDR1 and CDR2 (germline): SGHTA, FQGNSA. This CDR3 is CASSLAGGLGGSPYNEQFF. The CDR3 coding sequence is TGTGCCAGCAGCTTAGCCGGGGGTTTGGGGGGGTCCCCCTACAATGAGCAGTTCTTC. The full variable domain, completed using reference TRBV7-2 and TRBJ2-1, is GAGVSQSPSNKVTEKGKDVELRCDPISGHTALYWYRQSLGQGLEFLIYFQGNSAPDKSGLPSDRFSAERTGGSVSTLTIQRTQQEDSAVYLCASSLAGGLGGSPYNEQFFGPGTRLTVL.

The chain joins TRBV7-2 to TRBJ2-3; D might be TRBD2 (6 bases). Germline V gives CDR1 SGHTA, CDR2 FQGNSA. The CDR3 covers 15 residues. Trimming cost V 5 bases and J 0 bases, with 12 bases left between them. CDR3 amino acids: CASSMDYLSTDTQYF. CDR3 in DNA: TGTGCCAGCAGCATGGACTATTTGAGCACAGATACGCAGTATTTT.

The genes are TRBV7-2 and TRBJ2-3, with D uncertain. Germline CDR1 is SGHTA and CDR2 is FQGNSA. V gave up 5 bases and J gave up 2 bases, with 8 bases separating them. The CDR3 spans 13 residues. CDR3 coding DNA: TGTGCCAGCAGCGTCGCAGCCACAGATACGCAGTATTTT. This sequence encodes CASSVAATDTQYF. The variable domain in full, completed from reference TRBV7-2 and TRBJ2-3, reads GAGVSQSPSNKVTEKGKDVELRCDPISGHTALYWYRQSLGQGLEFLIYFQGNSAPDKSGLPSDRFSAERTGGSVSTLTIQRTQQEDSAVYLCASSVAATDTQYFGPGTRLTVL.

The chain has TRBV20-1 and TRBJ2-7, with D tentatively TRBD1 (5 bases). V lost 3 bases to trimming and J lost 2 bases, with 8 bases between them. The germline CDR1 and CDR2 sequences are DFQATT and SNEGSKA (reference sequence). CDR3 length equals 12 residues. The CDR3 loop reads CSASQGAYEQYF. In DNA form, the CDR3 reads TGCAGTGCTAGTCAGGGCGCCTACGAGCAGTACTTC.

The rearrangement uses TRBV19 and TRBJ1-5; TRBD1 aligns across 7 bases. V lost 4 bases and J lost 7; bases outside the gene matches: 13. The CDR3 loop spans 16 amino acids. Germline values: CDR1 LNHDA, CDR2 SQIVND (reference sequence). In nucleotides, the CDR3 is TGTGCCAGTAGTACCTCACAGGGGACGGGGAGGCAGCCCCAGCATTTT. Its protein product is CASSTSQGTGRQPQHF.

The rearrangement links TRBV27 to TRBJ2-7; maybe TRBD1 (5 bases). Germline V gene lookup returns CDR1 MNHEY and CDR2 SMNVEV (reference sequence). The CDR3 totals 14 residues. Trimming took 5 bases from V and 3 from J, leaving 14 bases between them. CDR3 sequence: CASSTNGADYEQYF. CDR3 sequence (DNA): TGTGCCAGCAGTACAAATGGGGCCGACTACGAGCAGTACTTC.

The chain couples TRBV28 to TRBJ2-5, with D uncertain. Near its end, the DNA agrees better with TRBJ2-7, so the J call may be wrong. Per germline, CDR1 MDHEN and CDR2 SYDVKM. The CDR3 length is 13 residues. In DNA form, the CDR3 reads TGTGCCAGCAGCCTCAAGCCCGGGTACGAGCAGTACTTC. This sequence encodes CASSLKPGYEQYF.

This chain uses TRBV2 with TRBJ2-4, with D possibly TRBD1 on 5 matching bases. V shed 7 bases and J shed 1 base, with 14 bases lying between them. This CDR3 is 15 amino acids long. In germline, CDR1 is SNHLY, CDR2 FYNNEI. DNA of the CDR3: TGTGCCAGCAACTTGGACACGGCCGCCAAAAACATTCAGTACTTC. It codes for CASNLDTAAKNIQYF.

This clonotype was observed a few times. The chain recombines TRBV6-2 or TRBV6-3 with TRBJ1-2; no definite D call. Trimming stripped 4 bases from V and 1 base from J, with 13 bases between. Germline-derived CDR1 and CDR2 are MNHEY and SVGEGT. The CDR3 is 15 amino acids. In DNA form, the CDR3 reads TGTGCCAGCAGTTCCGGCGGAGTGTATAACTATGGCTACACCTTC. This translates into CASSSGGVYNYGYTF.

This chain links TRBV28 with TRBJ1-4; TRBD1 agrees at 7 bases. CDR1 and CDR2 from the germline V gene are MDHEN and SYDVKM. Trimming removed 6 bases from V and 4 bases from J; junction bases left unmatched: 2. CDR3 length equals 13 residues. CDR3 DNA: TGTGCCAGCAGGGGGACAGATAATGAAAAACTGTTTTTT. It is translated as CASRGTDNEKLFF.

This clonotype was counted between two and nine times. V gene TRBV5-1 combines with J gene TRBJ1-4, with 8 positions matching TRBD1. Losses at the gene ends were 0 bases for V and 7 bases for J; bases not matched to a gene: 5. The germline V gene encodes CDR1 SGHRS and CDR2 YFSETQ. The CDR3 loop spans 15 amino acids. The CDR3 region has the DNA TGCGCCAGCAGCTTGGTGCAGGGGGCGGTTGAAAAACTGTTTTTT. This codes for CASSLVQGAVEKLFF.

DNA for the CDR3: TGTGCCAGCAGTGAGGTGACAACGAACACCGGGGAGCTGTTTTTT. Translation: CASSEVTTNTGELFF. V usage is TRBV2 and J usage is TRBJ2-2; D unresolved. CDR3 length: 15 amino acids. V lost 3 bases to trimming and J lost 0 bases, with 8 bases between them. In germline, CDR1 is SNHLY, CDR2 FYNNEI.

In DNA, the CDR3 is TGTGCCAGCCCTGTCCCCCTGTGGGAGACCCAGTACTTC. Its translation: CASPVPLWETQYF. This rearrangement joins TRBV6-4 to TRBJ2-5; D gene uncertain. The V gene lost 8 bases and the J gene lost 5 bases, with 15 bases spanning the gap. The CDR3 loop spans 13 amino acids. Germline V lookup: CDR1 MRHNA, CDR2 SNTAGT.

In its sample, this clonotype was seen a few times. V usage is TRBV5-1 and J usage is TRBJ2-7; perhaps TRBD2 as D (5 bases). The CDR3 covers 14 residues. Germline CDR1 and CDR2: SGHRS and YFSETQ. The V and J ends lost 2 bases and 0 bases respectively, with 9 bases between them. In DNA form, the CDR3 reads TGCGCCAGCAGCTTAAATGCGGGCTCCTACGAGCAGTACTTC. Protein product: CASSLNAGSYEQYF.

This CDR3 is CASSLEQGLGEQYF. The CDR3 coding sequence is TGTGCCAGCAGCTTAGAACAGGGTCTAGGCGAGCAGTACTTC. This rearrangement joins TRBV7-2 to TRBJ2-1; a weak D match, TRBD1 (6 bases). The DNA end favors TRBJ2-7, so the J call may be wrong. This CDR3 comprises 14 residues. The V gene's germline CDR1 is SGHTA and CDR2 FQGNSA.

This rearrangement joins TRBV5-6 to TRBJ1-2; D is unclear. The CDR3 sequence is 14 residues long. The germline V gene has CDR1 SGHDT and CDR2 YYEEEE. The germline V and J ends were trimmed by 4 bases and 4 bases, with 14 bases remaining between them. In nucleotides, the CDR3 is TGTGCCAGCAGCAAAGAGGGCTTTCTCTATGGCTACACCTTC. As protein: CASSKEGFLYGYTF.

The chain links TRBV5-1 to TRBJ2-3; no firm D call. Germline loops: CDR1 SGHRS, CDR2 YFSETQ. This CDR3 region has 12 residues. V was cut by 2 bases and J by 6 bases, with 7 bases left in between. In DNA, the CDR3 is TGCGCCAGCAGCTTTGACTCGGATACGCAGTATTTT. Amino acid sequence: CASSFDSDTQYF.

The rearrangement links TRBV6-6 to TRBJ1-2, with a possible D match to TRBD1 (5 bases). CDR3 size: 11 residues. CDR1 and CDR2 (germline): MNHNY, SVGAGI (reference sequence). V lost 7 bases and J 2 bases, leaving 5 bases between the germline ends. CDR3 loop: CASNRNYGYTF. DNA for the CDR3: TGTGCCAGCAACAGGAACTATGGCTACACCTTC.

This clonotype was picked up a small number of times. The rearrangement uses TRBV7-8 and TRBJ2-3, with D uncertain. The CDR3 is 16 amino acids. Trimming cost V 1 base and J 0 bases, with 11 bases left between them. Germline V gene sequence: CDR1 SGHVS, CDR2 FQNEAQ. Here the CDR3 reads CASSLDTHISTDTQYF. The CDR3 region has the DNA TGTGCCAGCAGCTTAGATACGCATATTAGCACAGATACGCAGTATTTT.

DNA of the CDR3: TGCAGTGCTAGAACCGCGGACGGGTCAGTACCCAACGTCCTGACTTTC. Translated: CSARTADGSVPNVLTF. The chain is built from TRBV20-1 and TRBJ2-6; D unresolved. The V gene lost 2 bases and the J gene lost 8 bases, with 19 bases spanning the gap. The CDR3 runs to 16 residues. Germline V gives CDR1 DFQATT, CDR2 SNEGSKA (reference sequence).

The V gene is TRBV7-9, the J gene TRBJ2-5; D not certain. Trimming stripped 3 bases from V and 1 base from J, with 9 bases between. CDR1 SEHNR and CDR2 FQNEAQ come from the germline V gene (reference sequence). This CDR3 has 14 residues. Here the CDR3 reads CASSLNQAQETQYF. In DNA form, the CDR3 reads TGTGCCAGCAGCTTGAATCAGGCCCAAGAGACCCAGTACTTC.

V usage is TRBV6-6 and J usage is TRBJ2-1; 9 positions agree with TRBD2. After removal of 7 bases from V and 9 bases from J, the junction contained 7 bases not matched to a gene. In germline, CDR1 is MNHNY, CDR2 SVGAGI (reference sequence). This CDR3 has 13 residues. The CDR3 here is CASTQISGGEQFF. The DNA of the CDR3 is TGTGCCAGCACGCAAATTAGCGGGGGTGAGCAGTTCTTC.

This clonotype came up a few times. This rearrangement joins TRBV4-1 to TRBJ2-3; possibly TRBD2 for D (7 bases). The CDR3 has 15 amino acids. Germline V lookup: CDR1 MGHRA, CDR2 YSYEKL. V was cut by 8 bases and J by 4 bases, with 19 bases left in between. The CDR3 nucleotides are TGCGCCAGCGACTATGGGGGCGGGGGCCCAGATACGCAGTATTTT. Encoded protein: CASDYGGGGPDTQYF.

The J gene is TRBJ2-1, the V gene TRBV4-1; possibly TRBD2 for D (6 bases). Germline CDR1 reads MGHRA; CDR2 reads YSYEKL. Trimming took 0 bases from V and 2 from J, leaving 14 bases between them. The CDR3 spans 17 residues. CDR3 DNA sequence: TGCGCCAGCAGCCAAGATCCGCGGGGCCATACCTACAATGAGCAGTTCTTC. Protein product: CASSQDPRGHTYNEQFF.